This is a list of T cell receptor beta chains from one sample in a study of OX40 agonist ivuxolimab in advanced cancers. Sequencing was performed with immunoSEQ multiplex PCR; in TCRdb, only in-frame clones are kept and a portion is missing. The sample yields around 72,000 clones, 81% seen once. The sample in question was CD4+ or CD8+ T cells sorted from blood, obtained in a trial of the OX40 agonist ivuxolimab. The receptor source for this set is an adult with an advanced solid tumor such as melanoma, head and neck, liver or kidney cancer. Each CDR3 is given with its conserved first and last residue. The D gene is left open where the match is weak. Size is stated for part of the rows, as once, few or many counts, or as a class when the clone is expanded.

v_call	j_call	d_call	clone_size	cdr3_aa	cdr3_nt
TRBV14	TRBJ1-6	-	-	CASSLDSRALHF	TGTGCCAGCAGCTTGGACAGTCGGGCCCTCCACTTT
TRBV11-3	TRBJ1-1	-	-	CATTLAGANTEAFF	TGTGCTACTACGCTGGCAGGGGCGAACACTGAAGCTTTCTTT
TRBV5-6	TRBJ1-5	-	-	CASSLMGSQPQHF	TGTGCCAGCAGCTTGATGGGTTCTCAGCCCCAGCATTTT
TRBV18	TRBJ2-3	TRBD2	-	CASPPPGRSTDTQYF	TGTGCCAGCCCACCACCCGGGAGGAGCACAGATACGCAGTATTTT
TRBV9	TRBJ2-7	-	-	CASSVRGDSFGEQYF	TGTGCCAGCAGCGTGCGTGGTGACAGTTTCGGCGAGCAGTACTTC
TRBV27	TRBJ1-1	-	once	CASSLGGGLTEAFF	TGTGCCAGCAGTTTAGGAGGGGGGCTAACTGAAGCTTTCTTT
TRBV11-2	TRBJ1-2	-	once	CASSPGGYGYTF	TGTGCCAGCAGCCCGGGGGGTTATGGCTACACCTTC
TRBV6-5	TRBJ1-2	-	-	CASSYGLSNYGYTF	TGTGCCAGCAGTTACGGGTTATCTAACTATGGCTACACCTTC
TRBV29-1	TRBJ2-3	TRBD1	once	CSVEGTGVSDTQYF	TGCAGCGTTGAAGGGACAGGGGTATCAGATACGCAGTATTTT
TRBV7-2	TRBJ2-7	-	-	CASSLTRGKAYEQYF	TGTGCCAGCAGCCTCACTAGGGGGAAGGCCTACGAGCAGTACTTC
TRBV4-2	TRBJ1-1	-	-	CASSPTMGLRNTEAFF	TGTGCCAGCAGCCCCACGATGGGTCTGAGGAACACTGAAGCTTTCTTT
TRBV6-4	TRBJ1-1	-	-	CASSATAEDTEAFF	TGTGCCAGCAGTGCGACAGCTGAAGACACTGAAGCTTTCTTT
TRBV19	TRBJ2-2	TRBD2	-	CASSTGLAVTGELFF	TGTGCCAGTAGTACGGGACTAGCGGTCACCGGGGAGCTGTTTTTT
TRBV5-1	TRBJ2-7	TRBD1	-	CASSLGDRTYEQYF	TGCGCCAGCAGCTTGGGGGACAGAACCTACGAGCAGTACTTC
TRBV5-6	TRBJ2-7	-	-	CASSSQSSYEQYF	TGTGCCAGCAGCTCTCAGAGCTCCTACGAGCAGTACTTC
TRBV9	TRBJ2-7	TRBD1	-	CASSVGSGQGFHEQYF	TGTGCCAGCAGCGTAGGGTCGGGACAGGGGTTTCACGAGCAGTACTTC
TRBV11-2	TRBJ2-5	-	-	CASSSPVFKRETQYF	TGTGCCAGCAGCTCACCCGTCTTTAAAAGGGAGACCCAGTACTTC
TRBV7-9	TRBJ1-1	TRBD1	-	CASSLSHAVQGAGTEAFF	TGTGCCAGCAGCTTGAGTCACGCGGTACAGGGGGCGGGCACTGAAGCTTTCTTT
TRBV2	TRBJ1-6	-	-	CASSENGPFTPLHF	TGTGCCAGCAGTGAAAACGGCCCATTCACACCCCTCCACTTT
TRBV7-7	TRBJ1-1	-	-	CASSLEAGTEAFF	TGTGCTAGCAGCTTAGAGGCGGGGACTGAAGCTTTCTTT
TRBV4-1	TRBJ1-5	TRBD1	-	CASSGASGQGSIIGQPQHF	TGCGCCAGCAGCGGGGCGTCGGGACAGGGATCAATCATCGGGCAGCCCCAGCATTTT
TRBV10-3	TRBJ2-7	TRBD1	-	CAISESGAGGISYEQYF	TGTGCCATCAGTGAGTCAGGTGCAGGGGGAATATCCTACGAGCAGTACTTC
TRBV7-8	TRBJ2-1	TRBD1	-	CASSPRTGASYNEQFF	TGTGCCAGCAGCCCCCGGACAGGAGCCTCCTACAATGAGCAGTTCTTC
TRBV6-5	TRBJ2-7	-	-	CASRNEAYEQYF	TGTGCCAGCAGAAACGAGGCCTACGAGCAGTACTTC
TRBV10-3	TRBJ2-7	TRBD2	-	CAISGFGLAGELAYEQYF	TGTGCCATCAGTGGATTCGGACTAGCGGGGGAGTTAGCCTACGAGCAGTACTTC
TRBV7-8	TRBJ2-1	TRBD2	-	CASRLQGLAYNEQFF	TGTGCCAGCAGGCTACAGGGACTAGCCTACAATGAGCAGTTCTTC
TRBV6-1	TRBJ1-2	-	-	CASSEDGRTNYGYTF	TGTGCCAGCAGTGAAGATGGCAGAACAAACTATGGCTACACCTTC
TRBV5-1	TRBJ1-1	-	-	CASKQGGGNTEAFF	TGCGCCAGCAAGCAGGGAGGCGGGAACACTGAAGCTTTCTTT
TRBV5-4	TRBJ2-7	-	-	CASSPGTVSYEQYF	TGTGCCAGCAGCCCCGGGACGGTGTCCTACGAGCAGTACTTC
TRBV18	TRBJ2-6	TRBD2	-	CASSLASGSPSGANVLTF	TGTGCCAGCTCACTGGCTAGCGGGAGCCCCTCTGGGGCCAACGTCCTGACTTTC
TRBV19	TRBJ1-5	-	-	CASTSLLSGRRKSSNQPQHF	TGTGCCAGTACCTCCCTCCTGTCGGGACGGAGGAAAAGTAGCAATCAGCCCCAGCATTTT
TRBV5-1	TRBJ2-7	-	medium-sized	CASSLDRANYEQYF	TGCGCCAGCAGCTTGGACAGGGCTAACTACGAGCAGTACTTC
TRBV2	TRBJ1-5	TRBD1	-	CASSKGQGHQPQHF	TGTGCCAGCAGCAAGGGACAGGGTCATCAGCCCCAGCATTTT
TRBV4-1	TRBJ2-2	TRBD1	-	CASSQRDRGLGGTGELFF	TGCGCCAGCAGCCAGAGGGACAGGGGCCTGGGGGGCACCGGGGAGCTGTTTTTT
TRBV15	TRBJ2-6	TRBD1	-	CATTGQGGSGANVLTF	TGTGCCACCACGGGACAGGGGGGCTCTGGGGCCAACGTCCTGACTTTC
TRBV10-3	TRBJ1-3	TRBD1	few	CAITPGQGASGNTIYF	TGTGCCATCACCCCCGGACAGGGGGCATCCGGAAACACCATATATTTT
TRBV14	TRBJ2-1	-	-	CASSLFILGGRTYNEQFF	TGTGCCAGCAGCCTTTTTATTCTGGGGGGGCGAACGTACAATGAGCAGTTCTTC
TRBV11-1	TRBJ2-1	TRBD2	-	CASSGPGTSGTNEQFF	TGTGCCAGCAGCGGACCCGGGACTAGCGGGACCAATGAGCAGTTCTTC
TRBV5-4	TRBJ2-2	TRBD1	-	CASSLVWTGNIGSNTGELFF	TGTGCCAGCAGCTTGGTATGGACAGGGAATATAGGCTCGAACACCGGGGAGCTGTTTTTT
TRBV9	TRBJ1-1	-	few	CASSTGRSTEAFF	TGTGCCAGCAGCACAGGGAGGAGTACTGAAGCTTTCTTT
TRBV6-1	TRBJ2-3	TRBD1	-	CASKPDRASTDTQYF	TGTGCCAGCAAGCCAGACAGGGCTAGCACAGATACGCAGTATTTT
TRBV6-1	TRBJ2-3	TRBD1	few	CASSVGTGDTDTQYF	TGTGCCAGCAGTGTTGGGACAGGAGACACAGATACGCAGTATTTT
TRBV5-1	TRBJ2-7	-	-	CASSPGGYEQYF	TGCGCCAGCAGCCCAGGGGGGTACGAGCAGTACTTC
TRBV5-1	TRBJ2-3	-	-	CASSLEGSLTDTQYF	TGCGCCAGCAGCTTGGAGGGCAGCCTCACAGATACGCAGTATTTT
TRBV11-2	TRBJ1-3	-	few	CASNLLRGRRGNTIYF	TGTGCCAGCAACCTCTTACGCGGGCGGCGGGGAAACACCATATATTTT